This T cell receptor beta chain was recovered during a study of T cell responses to AZD1222 COVID-19 vaccine (dated by TCRdb to about 2021). In terms of the full investigation: AZD1222 recipients given second doses at about 4 weeks or at about 12 weeks were pooled, since spike-specific TCR depth and breadth were not found to differ between the two schedules. A total of 230 or so trial participants underwent TCR sequencing, of whom some 210 received two doses of AZD1222 and 26 received two doses of the MenACWY control vaccine. Trial participants were enrolled by age into subgroups of 18-55, 56-69 and 70-plus years, and around 150, 29 and 61 TCR-sequenced participants, respectively, were included in these subgroups.

Here is what the overall study found, with its caveats: In the small 56-69-year group, the increase in depth fell short of significance, most likely because of low power. Epitopes outside the regions mutated in the B.1.351 and B.1.1.7 variants were reportedly recognized by nearly half of the unique spike-specific TCRs. Because no samples from the day 14 peak response were available, repertoires could be characterized only after the peak T cell response. Vaccine-associated CD4 TCRs spanned the whole spike protein, with dominant responses in regions 160-218 and 743-854. Conclusions about previously exposed vaccinees are limited because only six or seven AZD1222 recipients were SARS-CoV-2 seropositive at baseline. After two AZD1222 doses, spike-specific TCR breadth and depth were significantly higher than at day 0 and than in MenACWY recipients. Participants were mostly white British and included more females than males, and it was suggested by the authors that clonal diversity may have been underestimated.

In the paper's terms, the time point label means: baseline before first vaccination. Vaccinee samples came from UK trials COV001 and COV002, including a single-blind randomized controlled phase 2/3 trial of AZD1222 (ChAdOx1 nCoV-19) in healthy adults. Trial participant PBMC samples were collected at day 0 and day 28 after the second dose for TCRbeta chain sequencing. The CDR3 regions of human TCRbeta chains were analyzed by immunosequencing. Regarding the original processing steps: Repertoire TCRs were checked for matches against a reference library of SARS-CoV-2-specific TCRs that had been generated using the MIRA antigen-specificity platform. Breadth was defined as the fraction of unique TCRs that were SARS-CoV-2-associated. Depth was defined as the fraction of total T cells that were SARS-CoV-2-associated. Using the MIRA data, each spike-specific TCR was assigned both to the spike region to which the TCR was reactive and to a CD4 or CD8 class. Log10-transformed breadth and depth values were compared by one-way ANOVA with Sidak's multiple comparisons tests. Drawn from immuneACCESS, this table holds only the in-frame rearrangements with V and J called that TCRdb kept. Clones are partly lost; checked studies trace under half to an unresolved V gene and leave the rest unexplained. V and J calls and clone size are given by that table; D and trimming were obtained from the DNA. Present in this sample are 150,000 to 200,000 clones, approximately 89% of which were seen just once. Less than 5.5% of the sample goes to the ten largest clones.

In regard to this clone: Its target antigen remains unknown. Per-base quality was not reported, and no clone a single base away is much larger than it.

CDR1 SQVTM and CDR2 ANQGSEA were looked up in the germline V gene. Including cysteine and phenylalanine, the CDR3 has 13 amino acids. The DNA shown is the 39-base CDR3, in frame from base 1. V and J lose 7 bases and 3 bases, and a span of 16 bases separates them. The chain is encoded by TRBV29-1 joined to TRBJ2-7, and TRBD1 may be the D gene, going by 5 matching bases. This receptor was identified in an adult in good health. Source: peripheral blood, taken on day 0 of AZD1222 vaccination. The DNA sequence follows: TGCAGCGCCCGCGAAGGGGCGTTCTACGAGCAGTACTTC. Translation gives CSAREGAFYEQYF.